Each of the 19 T cell receptor beta chains below was sequenced from the same sample in a study of radiation and T cells in renal cell carcinoma. Only in-frame clones appear in the TCRdb table, and some are missing; sequencing was by immunoSEQ multiplex PCR. This sample has tens of thousands of clones, with more than 40% found just once. Specified treatment: 15 Gy SBRT to primary tumor, nephrectomy 4 weeks later. The sample here was tumor tissue, taken from a patient whose treatment included radiotherapy and nephrectomy. The receptors stem from a woman aged 45 to 65 with renal cell carcinoma.

This rearrangement joins TRBV9 to TRBJ2-2; no clear D. Trimming shortened V by 0 bases and J by 6 bases, and 6 bases separated the two germline ends. The CDR3 spans 13 residues. CDR1 and CDR2 from the germline V gene are SGDLS and YYNGEE. In DNA, the CDR3 is TGTGCCAGCAGCGTAGTAATAGCCGGGGAGCTGTTTTTT. Translated: CASSVVIAGELFF.

The V and J genes are TRBV7-2 and TRBJ2-7; D is ambiguous. CDR1 and CDR2 (germline): SGHTA, FQGNSA. With 3 bases removed from V and 5 bases from J, the gap between germline ends came to 14 bases. CDR3 length: 14 residues. CDR3 loop: CASSFWGSVDEQYF. The CDR3 DNA is TGTGCCAGCAGCTTTTGGGGTTCCGTGGACGAGCAGTACTTC.

The chain couples TRBV11-1 to TRBJ2-6; TRBD1 agrees at 7 bases. V trimming: 0 bases; J trimming: 1 base; junction bases outside the gene matches: 3. From germline, CDR1 is SGHAT and CDR2 FQDESV (reference sequence). This CDR3 is 17 amino acids long. CDR3 sequence: CASSLAKTGSGANVLTF. The CDR3 coding sequence is TGTGCCAGCAGCTTAGCTAAGACAGGGTCTGGGGCCAACGTCCTGACTTTC.

This clone was recorded many times. The CDR3 here is CASRRQGNTEAFF. The CDR3 coding sequence is TGTGCCAGCAGGCGACAGGGGAACACTGAAGCTTTCTTT. This chain joins TRBV6-6 and TRBJ1-1, with 7 nucleotides matching TRBD1. CDR1 MNHNY and CDR2 SVGAGI come from the germline V gene (reference sequence). The CDR3 is 13 amino acids. Trimming removed 6 bases from V and 1 base from J; junction bases left unmatched: 2.

As for this clone: The same CDR3 arises from other DNA sequences in this sample as well. The V gene is TRBV6-1, the J gene TRBJ1-4; 11 bases are shared with TRBD1. The CDR3 loop spans 12 amino acids. Germline loops: CDR1 MNHNS, CDR2 SASEGT. CDR3 nucleotide sequence: TGTGCTTCAGGACAGGGGGCAGGAAAGCTGTTTTTT. Translated, it gives CASGQGAGKLFF.

This clone has more than one count but fewer than ten. The chain carries TRBV19 and TRBJ1-1; TRBD1 is a possible D gene (5 bases). This CDR3 has 13 residues. The V gene's germline CDR1 is LNHDA and CDR2 SQIVND (reference sequence). Trimming removed 5 bases from V and 1 base from J, with 8 bases in between. The CDR3: CASSFGQNTEAFF. CDR3 in DNA: TGTGCCAGTAGTTTTGGACAGAACACTGAAGCTTTCTTT.

The chain has TRBV6-4 and TRBJ1-6; no clear D. CDR1 and CDR2 (germline): MRHNA, SNTAGT. V lost 2 bases to trimming and J lost 0 bases, with 14 bases between them. This CDR3 has 18 residues. The CDR3, as DNA: TGTGCCAGCAGTGACGAGTGGCGGATCAGCTCCTATAATTCACCCCTCCACTTT. Translation gives CASSDEWRISSYNSPLHF.

By share of the sample, this clone is medium-sized. V is TRBV6-5 and J is TRBJ2-5; 9 positions match TRBD2. Trimming took 6 bases from V and 5 from J; bases not matched to a gene: 4. The CDR3 covers 13 residues. Germline CDR1 MNHEY, CDR2 SVGAGI. CDR3 nucleotides: TGTGCCAGCAGAGCGGGGGGCGGGGAGACCCAGTACTTC. Its protein product is CASRAGGGETQYF.

The rearrangement links TRBV19 to TRBJ2-7; D is perhaps TRBD1 (6 bases). This CDR3 region has 15 residues. V lost 0 bases and J 1 base, leaving 10 bases between the germline ends. Per the germline V gene, CDR1 is LNHDA and CDR2 is SQIVND (reference sequence). As DNA, the CDR3 is TGTGCCAGTAGTATAGAGGACAGCATTTCCTACGAGCAGTACTTC. Protein product: CASSIEDSISYEQYF. The full variable domain, with the rest looked up from reference TRBV19 and TRBJ2-7, is DGGITQSPKYLFRKEGQNVTLSCEQNLNHDAMYWYRQDPGQGLRLIYYSQIVNDFQKGDIAEGYSVSREKKESFPLTVTSAQKNPTAFYLCASSIEDSISYEQYFGPGTRLTVT.

This chain links TRBV2 with TRBJ1-5; 7 bases map to TRBD1. V lost 7 bases to trimming and J lost 5 bases; unmatched junction nucleotides: 17. CDR1 and CDR2 from the germline V gene are SNHLY and FYNNEI. There are 17 residues in the CDR3. Here the CDR3 reads CASISRRGAGGDQPQHF. The CDR3 DNA is TGTGCCAGCATTTCCCGCAGGGGGGCAGGGGGAGATCAGCCCCAGCATTTT.

The rearrangement links TRBV18 to TRBJ1-1; maybe TRBD1 (5 bases). Trimming removed 1 base from V and 3 bases from J, with 15 bases in between. CDR3 length: 16 amino acids. The germline CDR1 and CDR2 sequences are KGHSH and LQKENI. The CDR3 nucleotides are TGTGCCAGCTCACCACTGCAGGTCCGGGGGGACACTGAAGCTTTCTTT. This codes for CASSPLQVRGDTEAFF. Drawing the rest from reference TRBV18 and TRBJ1-1, the complete variable domain is NAGVMQNPRHLVRRRGQEARLRCSPMKGHSHVYWYRQLPEEGLKFMVYLQKENIIDESGMPKERFSAEFPKEGPSILRIQQVVRGDSAAYFCASSPLQVRGDTEAFFGQGTRLTVV.

The table lists this clone with a few counts. The chain carries TRBV6-1 and TRBJ1-5, with D uncertain. The CDR3 extends over 15 amino acids. V lost 6 bases to trimming and J lost 0 bases, with 12 bases between them. Per the germline V gene, CDR1 is MNHNS and CDR2 is SASEGT. CDR3 sequence (DNA): TGTGCCAGCAGAGTCAGCGGGGATAGCAATCAGCCCCAGCATTTT. Protein sequence: CASRVSGDSNQPQHF.

This clone was found once. The chain links TRBV6-6 to TRBJ2-7; TRBD2 agrees at 7 bases. CDR1 is MNHNY and CDR2 is SVGAGI in the germline V gene (reference sequence). The CDR3 length is 14 residues. J gave up 3 bases and V 0 bases, and 2 bases lay outside the gene matches. Written as DNA, the CDR3 is TGTGCCAGCAGTTACTCGGGACTAAACTACGAGCAGTACTTC. Protein: CASSYSGLNYEQYF.

V and J are TRBV5-5 and TRBJ1-2, with D uncertain. The germline V gene encodes CDR1 SGHKS and CDR2 YYEKEE (reference sequence). The CDR3 loop spans 13 amino acids. Trimming left V 0 bases short and J 11 bases short, with 14 bases between. The CDR3 bases are TGTGCCAGCAGCTTGGACACCAACTTCCATTACACCTTC. Its translation is CASSLDTNFHYTF.

The chain combines TRBV5-1 with TRBJ2-1; 7 positions agree with TRBD1. Unmatched junction bases numbered 8, after V lost 3 bases and J lost 8 bases. The CDR3 is made up of 14 amino acids. The germline gives CDR1 SGHRS, CDR2 YFSETQ. CDR3 DNA sequence: TGCGCCAGCAGCTCGGGACAGTCTCTGGATGAGCAGTTCTTC. This encodes CASSSGQSLDEQFF.

The chain has TRBV7-2 and TRBJ2-2; D is perhaps TRBD1 (5 bases). V dropped 3 bases and J dropped 5 bases, with 10 bases sitting between them. The CDR3 contains 14 residues. CDR1 is SGHTA, CDR2 FQGNSA, per germline. The CDR3 DNA is TGTGCCAGCAGCTTCGACAGAAGGACCGGGGAGCTGTTTTTT. Translation gives CASSFDRRTGELFF.

The chain combines TRBV5-1 with TRBJ1-2, with D unresolved. This CDR3 contains 14 residues. Trimming took 1 base from V and 5 from J, leaving 12 bases between them. The V gene's germline CDR1 is SGHRS and CDR2 YFSETQ. The CDR3 loop is CASSLSQASYGYTF. CDR3 sequence (DNA): TGCGCCAGCAGCTTGTCGCAGGCCTCGTATGGCTACACCTTC.

The chain joins TRBV28 to TRBJ2-7; TRBD1 matches 10 bases. Germline loops: CDR1 MDHEN, CDR2 SYDVKM. The CDR3 runs to 14 residues. Trimming took 7 bases from V and 6 from J; bases not matched to a gene: 9. The CDR3 here is CASNSRDRGVEQYF. The CDR3 coding sequence is TGTGCCAGCAACTCCCGGGACAGGGGCGTCGAGCAGTACTTC.

The chain carries TRBV19 and TRBJ1-2; unclear D gene. With 7 bases removed from V and 2 bases from J, the gap between germline ends came to 17 bases. This CDR3 has 15 amino acids. Looked up from germline, CDR1 is LNHDA and CDR2 is SQIVND (reference sequence). CDR3 DNA: TGTGCCAGTATACAAATGCACAGTCAGAACTATGGCTACACCTTC. Encoded protein: CASIQMHSQNYGYTF.